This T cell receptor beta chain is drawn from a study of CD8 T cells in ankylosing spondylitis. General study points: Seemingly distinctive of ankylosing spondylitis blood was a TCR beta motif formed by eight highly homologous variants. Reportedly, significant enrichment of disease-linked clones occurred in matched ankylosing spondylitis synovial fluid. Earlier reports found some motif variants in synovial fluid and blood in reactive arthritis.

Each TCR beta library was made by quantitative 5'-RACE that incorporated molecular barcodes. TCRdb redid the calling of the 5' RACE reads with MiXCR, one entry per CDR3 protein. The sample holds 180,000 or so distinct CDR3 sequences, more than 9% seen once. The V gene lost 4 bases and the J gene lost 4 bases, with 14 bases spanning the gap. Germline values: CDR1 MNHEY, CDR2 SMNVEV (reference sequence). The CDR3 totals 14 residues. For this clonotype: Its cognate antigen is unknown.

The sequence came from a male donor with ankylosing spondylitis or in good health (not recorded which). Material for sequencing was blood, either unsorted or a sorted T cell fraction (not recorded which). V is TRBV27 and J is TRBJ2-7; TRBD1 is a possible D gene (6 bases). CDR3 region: CASSSYYRAYEQYF. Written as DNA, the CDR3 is TGTGCCAGCAGTTCCTATTACAGGGCATACGAGCAGTACTTC.